This section outlines one TCR beta chain sequence together with its context. Its target is unknown. The record originates from a study of CXCR3-negative and CXCR3-positive naive CD8 T cells. Study at large: Sequencing brought in approximately 150 million TRB reads altogether, and each library got about 1.5 +/- 0.3 million.

Libraries of TRB cDNA were made by 5' RACE and carried UMIs. TCRdb re-called the 5' RACE reads; one entry per CDR3 protein, DNA not given. Recorded here are 50,000 to 65,000 distinct CDR3 sequences; the top ten clones represent approximately 0.8%. The sorter processed each CD8+ T cell subset in triplicate at about 300,000 cells apiece. Study results and caveats: No difference in surface CD5 was seen between naive subsets, and TCR strength was inferred from TRB CDR3 properties. Against CXCR3-negative naive cells, CXCR3-positive naive cells showed more hydrophobic TRB CDR3s. Similar TRBV-TRBJ usage was seen in naive cells (both CXCR3-negative and CXCR3-positive), but memory cells differed.

The germline gives CDR1 SQVTM, CDR2 ANQGSEA. There are 15 residues in the CDR3. This receptor was obtained from a human donor in good health. Some clones in this sample may be carry-over from other donors' samples. Specimen: naive CXCR3+ CD8+ T cells from blood. This sample's subset: CD45RO-CCR7+CD27+CD95- naive CD8+ T cells expressing CXCR3 (TNR3+). The V call is TRBV29-1, the J call TRBJ2-7; TCRdb's D call, TRBD1, is unchecked because there is no DNA. This chain's CDR3 is CSVDAPGVESYEQYF.